These 2 T cell receptor beta chains originate from one sample sequenced in a study of cytomegalovirus exposure and HLA in healthy donors. Researchers ran the PCR with 60 Vbeta and 13 Jbeta primers. Clones were sequenced by immunoSEQ multiplex PCR, and TCRdb holds only the in-frame ones, with some missing. The table records 150,000 or so clones, around 80% of them present only once. Specimen: PBMCs. The receptors were sampled from a woman between 35 and 50 years old in good health and CMV-seronegative.

The chain employs TRBV7-3 and TRBJ2-7; D is possibly TRBD1 (5 bases). CDR1 and CDR2 from the germline V gene are SGHTA and FQGTGA. The V end was cut by 1 base, the J end by 4 bases, with 8 bases between. The CDR3 is 13 amino acids. The CDR3 is CASSLSRDYEQYF. The CDR3 nucleotides read TGTGCCAGCAGCTTAAGCAGGGATTACGAGCAGTACTTC.

This rearrangement joins TRBV7-8 to TRBJ1-5; D ambiguous. The CDR3 totals 12 residues. V shed 2 bases and J shed 4 bases, with 3 bases lying between them. In germline, CDR1 is SGHVS, CDR2 FQNEAQ. The CDR3 reads CASSLPNQPQHF. The CDR3 region has the DNA TGTGCCAGCAGCTTACCAAATCAGCCCCAGCATTTT.